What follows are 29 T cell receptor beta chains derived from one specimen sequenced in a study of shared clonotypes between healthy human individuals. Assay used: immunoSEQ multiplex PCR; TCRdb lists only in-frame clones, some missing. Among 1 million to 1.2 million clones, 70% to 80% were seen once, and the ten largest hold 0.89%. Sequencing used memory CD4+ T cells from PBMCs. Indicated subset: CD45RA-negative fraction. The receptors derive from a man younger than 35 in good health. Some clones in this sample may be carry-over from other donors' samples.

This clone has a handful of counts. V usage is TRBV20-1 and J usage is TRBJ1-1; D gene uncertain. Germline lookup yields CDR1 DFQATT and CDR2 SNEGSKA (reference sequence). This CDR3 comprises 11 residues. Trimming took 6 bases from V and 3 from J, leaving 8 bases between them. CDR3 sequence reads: CSAPEYTEAFF. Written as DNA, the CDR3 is TGCAGTGCCCCAGAATACACTGAAGCTTTCTTT.

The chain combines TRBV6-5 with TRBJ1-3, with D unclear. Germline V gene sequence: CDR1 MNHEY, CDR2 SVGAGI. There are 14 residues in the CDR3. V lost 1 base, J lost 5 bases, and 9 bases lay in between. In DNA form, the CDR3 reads TGTGCCAGCAGTTACTACCCATCAAGAAACACCATATATTTT. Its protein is CASSYYPSRNTIYF.

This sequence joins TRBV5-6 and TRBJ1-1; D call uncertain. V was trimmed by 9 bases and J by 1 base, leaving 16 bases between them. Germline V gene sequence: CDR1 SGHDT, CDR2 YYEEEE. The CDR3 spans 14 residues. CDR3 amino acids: CATTTRRGNTEAFF. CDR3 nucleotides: TGTGCCACGACTACGAGGCGAGGGAACACTGAAGCTTTCTTT.

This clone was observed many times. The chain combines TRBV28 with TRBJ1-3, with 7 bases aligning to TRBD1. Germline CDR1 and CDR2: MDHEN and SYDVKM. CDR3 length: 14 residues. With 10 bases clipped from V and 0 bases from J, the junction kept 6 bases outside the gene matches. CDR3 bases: TGTGCCATCCAGGGGGGCCTCTCTGGAAACACCATATATTTT. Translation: CAIQGGLSGNTIYF.

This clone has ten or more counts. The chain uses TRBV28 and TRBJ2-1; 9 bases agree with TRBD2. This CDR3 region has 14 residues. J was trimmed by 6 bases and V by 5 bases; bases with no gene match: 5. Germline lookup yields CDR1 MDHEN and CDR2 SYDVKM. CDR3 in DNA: TGTGCCAGCAGTAAGGGGACTAGCCGCAATGAGCAGTTCTTC. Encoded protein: CASSKGTSRNEQFF.

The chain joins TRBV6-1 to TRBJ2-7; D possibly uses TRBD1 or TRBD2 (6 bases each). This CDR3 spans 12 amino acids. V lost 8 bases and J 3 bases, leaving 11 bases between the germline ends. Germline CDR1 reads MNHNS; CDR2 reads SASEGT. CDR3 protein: CASRGQGYEQYF. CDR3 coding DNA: TGTGCCAGCCGGGGGCAGGGCTACGAGCAGTACTTC.

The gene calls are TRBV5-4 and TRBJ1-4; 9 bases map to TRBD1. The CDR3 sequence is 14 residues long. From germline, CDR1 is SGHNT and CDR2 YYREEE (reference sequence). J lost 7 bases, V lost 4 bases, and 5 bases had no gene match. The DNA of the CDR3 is TGTGCCAGCAGCCCGGGACAGGGCGGTGAAAAACTGTTTTTT. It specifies CASSPGQGGEKLFF.

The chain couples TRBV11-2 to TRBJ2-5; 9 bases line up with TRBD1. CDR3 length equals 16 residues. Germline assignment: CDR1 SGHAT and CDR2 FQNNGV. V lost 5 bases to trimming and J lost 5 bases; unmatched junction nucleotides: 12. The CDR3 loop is CASSPTGGMSGETQYF. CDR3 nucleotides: TGTGCCAGCAGCCCGACAGGGGGGATGAGCGGGGAGACCCAGTACTTC.

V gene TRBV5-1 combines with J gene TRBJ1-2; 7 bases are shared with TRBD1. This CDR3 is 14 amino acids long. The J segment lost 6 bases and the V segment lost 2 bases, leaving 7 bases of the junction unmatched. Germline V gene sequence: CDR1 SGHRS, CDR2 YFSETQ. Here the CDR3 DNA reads TGCGCCAGCAGCTTCTCTGGGCAGGGGGATGGCTACACCTTC. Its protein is CASSFSGQGDGYTF.

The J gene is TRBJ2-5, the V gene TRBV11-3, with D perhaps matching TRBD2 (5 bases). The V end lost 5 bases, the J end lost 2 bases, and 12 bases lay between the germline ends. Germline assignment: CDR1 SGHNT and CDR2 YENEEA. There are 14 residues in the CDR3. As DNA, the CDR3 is TGTGCCAGCAGCGCCCGCGCGGGTCAAGAGACCCAGTACTTC. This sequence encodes CASSARAGQETQYF.

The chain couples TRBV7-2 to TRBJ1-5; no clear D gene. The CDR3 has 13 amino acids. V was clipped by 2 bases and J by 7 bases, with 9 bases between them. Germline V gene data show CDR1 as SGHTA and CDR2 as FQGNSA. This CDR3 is CASSLTRTQPQHF. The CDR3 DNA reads TGTGCCAGCAGCTTAACCCGTACCCAGCCCCAGCATTTT.

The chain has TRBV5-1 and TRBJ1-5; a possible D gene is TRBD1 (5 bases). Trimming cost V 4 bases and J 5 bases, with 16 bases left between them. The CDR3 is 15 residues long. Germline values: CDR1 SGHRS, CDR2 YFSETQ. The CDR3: CASSRITGADQPQHF. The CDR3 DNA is TGCGCCAGCAGCCGAATTACCGGGGCCGATCAGCCCCAGCATTTT.

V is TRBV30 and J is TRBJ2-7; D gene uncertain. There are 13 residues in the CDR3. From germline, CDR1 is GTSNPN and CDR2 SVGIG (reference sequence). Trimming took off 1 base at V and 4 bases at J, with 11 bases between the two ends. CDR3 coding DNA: TGTGCCTGGAGTGCCGGCGGCCTTTACGAGCAGTACTTC. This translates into CAWSAGGLYEQYF.

The CDR3 DNA sequence: TGTGCCAGCAGTTCACTGGGACTATTGGGGCGGGAGACCGGGGAGCTGTTTTTT. It encodes CASSSLGLLGRETGELFF. The gene calls are TRBV28 and TRBJ2-2; 7 nucleotides line up with TRBD2. The V and J ends lost 4 bases and 5 bases, in that order; junction bases with no gene match: 16. The V gene's germline CDR1 is MDHEN and CDR2 SYDVKM. The CDR3 covers 18 residues.

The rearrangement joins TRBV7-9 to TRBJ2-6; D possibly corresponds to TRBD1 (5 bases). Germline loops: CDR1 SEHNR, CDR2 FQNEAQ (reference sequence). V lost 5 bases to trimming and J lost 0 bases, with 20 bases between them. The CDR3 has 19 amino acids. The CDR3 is CASSPWTQIKASGANVLTF. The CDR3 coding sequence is TGTGCCAGCAGCCCCTGGACACAAATTAAGGCCTCTGGGGCCAACGTCCTGACTTTC. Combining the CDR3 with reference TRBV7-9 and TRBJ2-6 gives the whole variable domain DTGVSQNPRHKITKRGQNVTFRCDPISEHNRLYWYRQTLGQGPEFLTYFQNEAQLEKSRLLSDRFSAERPKGSFSTLEIQRTEQGDSAMYLCASSPWTQIKASGANVLTFGAGSRLTVL.

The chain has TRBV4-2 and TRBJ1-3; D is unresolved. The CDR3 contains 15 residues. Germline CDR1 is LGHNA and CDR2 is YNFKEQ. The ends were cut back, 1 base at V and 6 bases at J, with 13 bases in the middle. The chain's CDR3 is CASSQAGGMENTIYF. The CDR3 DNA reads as TGTGCCAGCAGCCAAGCGGGCGGGATGGAAAACACCATATATTTT.

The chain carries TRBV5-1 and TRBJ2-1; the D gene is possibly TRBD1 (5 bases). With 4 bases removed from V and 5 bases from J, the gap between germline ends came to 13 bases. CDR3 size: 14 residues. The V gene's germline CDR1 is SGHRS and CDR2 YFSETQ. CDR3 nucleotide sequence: TGCGCCAGCAGCATTGACAGCGCCAACAATGAGCAGTTCTTC. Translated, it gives CASSIDSANNEQFF.

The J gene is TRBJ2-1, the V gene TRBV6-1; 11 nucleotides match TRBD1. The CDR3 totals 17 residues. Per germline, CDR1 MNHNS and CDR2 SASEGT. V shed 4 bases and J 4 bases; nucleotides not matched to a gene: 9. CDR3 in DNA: TGTGCCAGCAGTGGAGGACCGGGACAGGGGGGATACAATGAGCAGTTCTTC. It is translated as CASSGGPGQGGYNEQFF.

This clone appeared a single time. The CDR3 reads CASRDFSGNTIYF. The DNA for the CDR3 is TGTGCCAGCAGGGACTTCTCTGGAAACACCATATATTTT. The V call is TRBV11-2, the J call TRBJ1-3; D is undetermined. The CDR3 length is 13 residues. The V end lost 6 bases, the J end lost 0 bases, and 6 bases lay between the germline ends. The germline CDR1 and CDR2 sequences are SGHAT and FQNNGV.

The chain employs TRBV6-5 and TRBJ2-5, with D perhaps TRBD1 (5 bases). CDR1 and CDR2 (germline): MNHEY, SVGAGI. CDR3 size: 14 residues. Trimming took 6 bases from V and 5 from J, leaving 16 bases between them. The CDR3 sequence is CASSRSGNRETQYF. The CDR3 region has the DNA TGTGCCAGCAGCCGTTCAGGGAACCGGGAGACCCAGTACTTC.

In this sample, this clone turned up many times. CDR3 in amino acids: CASSRGLATDDEQFF. The CDR3 coding sequence is TGTGCCAGCAGCAGGGGACTAGCCACCGACGATGAGCAGTTCTTC. The chain has TRBV5-4 and TRBJ2-1; 9 bases fit TRBD2. This CDR3 contains 15 residues. Trimming took 4 bases from V and 8 from J; bases not matched to a gene: 10. Germline CDR1 and CDR2: SGHNT and YYREEE (reference sequence).

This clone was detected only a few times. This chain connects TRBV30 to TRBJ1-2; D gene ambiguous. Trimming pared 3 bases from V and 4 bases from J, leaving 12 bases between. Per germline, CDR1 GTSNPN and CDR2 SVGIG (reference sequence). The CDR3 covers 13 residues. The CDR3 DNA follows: TGTGCCTGGAGGCCGGCAGCCCTCTATGGCTACACCTTC. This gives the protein CAWRPAALYGYTF.

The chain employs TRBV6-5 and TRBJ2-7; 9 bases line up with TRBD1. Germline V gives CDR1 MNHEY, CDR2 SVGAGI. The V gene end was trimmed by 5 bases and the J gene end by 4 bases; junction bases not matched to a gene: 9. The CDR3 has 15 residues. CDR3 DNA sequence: TGTGCCAGCAGTCCTACTGGGGACAGGGTGTACGAGCAGTACTTC. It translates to CASSPTGDRVYEQYF.

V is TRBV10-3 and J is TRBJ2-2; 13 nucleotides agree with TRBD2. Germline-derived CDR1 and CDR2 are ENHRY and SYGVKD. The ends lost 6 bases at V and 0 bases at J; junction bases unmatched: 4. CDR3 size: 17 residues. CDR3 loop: CAISGTSGNANTGELFF. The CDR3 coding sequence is TGTGCCATCAGCGGGACTAGCGGGAACGCGAACACCGGGGAGCTGTTTTTT.

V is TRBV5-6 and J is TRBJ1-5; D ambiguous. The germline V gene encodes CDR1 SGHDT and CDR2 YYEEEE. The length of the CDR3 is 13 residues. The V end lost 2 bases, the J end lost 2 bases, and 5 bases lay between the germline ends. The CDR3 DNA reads TGTGCCAGCAGCTTCTGGGGCAATCAGCCCCAGCATTTT. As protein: CASSFWGNQPQHF.

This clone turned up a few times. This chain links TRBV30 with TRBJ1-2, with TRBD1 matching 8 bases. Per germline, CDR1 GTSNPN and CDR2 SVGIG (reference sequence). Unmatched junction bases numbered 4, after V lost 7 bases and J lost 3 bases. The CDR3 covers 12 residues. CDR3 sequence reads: CAFSQGDYGYTF. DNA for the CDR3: TGTGCCTTTTCACAGGGGGACTATGGCTACACCTTC.

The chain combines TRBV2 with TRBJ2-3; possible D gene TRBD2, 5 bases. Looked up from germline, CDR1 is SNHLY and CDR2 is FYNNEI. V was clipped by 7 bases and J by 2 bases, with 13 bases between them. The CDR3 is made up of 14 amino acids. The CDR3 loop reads CASKVAPITDTQYF. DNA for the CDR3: TGTGCCAGCAAGGTAGCGCCCATCACAGATACGCAGTATTTT.

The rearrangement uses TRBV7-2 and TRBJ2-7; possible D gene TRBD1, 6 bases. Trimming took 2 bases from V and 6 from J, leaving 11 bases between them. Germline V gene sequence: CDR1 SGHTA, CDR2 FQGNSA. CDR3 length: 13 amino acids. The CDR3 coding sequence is TGTGCCAGCAGCTTAATACAGGGTTCCGAGCAGTACTTC. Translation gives CASSLIQGSEQYF.

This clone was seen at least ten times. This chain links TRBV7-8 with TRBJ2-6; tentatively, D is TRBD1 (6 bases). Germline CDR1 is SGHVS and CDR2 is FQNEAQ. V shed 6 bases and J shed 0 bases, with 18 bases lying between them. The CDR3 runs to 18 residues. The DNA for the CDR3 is TGTGCCAGCAGGGAGCAGGGGACACTACTCTCTGGGGCCAACGTCCTGACTTTC. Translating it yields CASREQGTLLSGANVLTF.